The next 18 T cell receptor beta chains were all read from a single sample in a study of shared clonotypes between healthy human individuals. Clones were read by immunoSEQ multiplex PCR, and TCRdb kept only the in-frame ones, dropping some. The data show under 1,100,000 clones, approximately 72% seen once. The sequenced sample consisted of memory CD4+ T cells sorted from blood. Noted subset: CD45RA-negative fraction. The source is a man in his late teens or twenties in good health.

CDR3 DNA sequence: TGTGCCAGCATGGTAAACAGGGGCGCTACTGAAGCTTTCTTT. Its protein product is CASMVNRGATEAFF. V gene TRBV6-1 combines with J gene TRBJ1-1; TRBD1 aligns across 7 bases. From germline, CDR1 is MNHNS and CDR2 SASEGT. V lost 7 bases and J lost 5; bases outside the gene matches: 10. The CDR3 consists of 14 residues.

This chain connects TRBV5-8 to TRBJ1-6, with TRBD1 matching over 9 bases. Trimming at V came to 0 bases and at J to 18 bases, leaving 7 bases not matched to a gene. CDR1 and CDR2 (germline): SGHTS, YDEGEE. The CDR3 is 13 residues long. CDR3 bases: TGTGCCAGCAGCTTGGCCCCGACAGGGGGAGGCCACTTT. This codes for CASSLAPTGGGHF.

The rearrangement joins TRBV30 to TRBJ1-1; D unclear. CDR3 size: 15 residues. V dropped 3 bases and J dropped 4 bases, with 18 bases sitting between them. Germline V CDR1 and CDR2: GTSNPN, SVGIG (reference sequence). The CDR3 nucleotides are TGTGCCTGGAGGGTACCCACAACGAGAGGCACTGAAGCTTTCTTT. This translates into CAWRVPTTRGTEAFF.

The V call is TRBV7-2, the J call TRBJ2-3, with D unclear. The CDR3 contains 13 residues. Looked up from germline, CDR1 is SGHTA and CDR2 is FQGNSA. V dropped 4 bases and J dropped 0 bases, with 5 bases sitting between them. The CDR3 DNA reads as TGTGCCAGCAGCTCGTACAGCACAGATACGCAGTATTTT. This translates into CASSSYSTDTQYF.

V is TRBV2 and J is TRBJ2-3; 11 nucleotides agree with TRBD2. Germline V gene sequence: CDR1 SNHLY, CDR2 FYNNEI. The J segment lost 2 bases and the V segment lost 3 bases, leaving 4 bases of the junction unmatched. This CDR3 spans 16 amino acids. The CDR3 is CASSEGTSGSTDTQYF. The CDR3 coding sequence is TGTGCCAGCAGTGAGGGGACTAGCGGTTCCACAGATACGCAGTATTTT.

This chain connects TRBV6-1 to TRBJ1-5; D not certain. Trimming took 2 bases from V and 7 from J, leaving 3 bases between them. Per germline, CDR1 MNHNS and CDR2 SASEGT. The CDR3 runs 11 residues. The chain's CDR3 is CASSEYQPQHF. CDR3 nucleotides: TGTGCCAGCAGTGAATACCAGCCCCAGCATTTT.

The rearrangement uses TRBV5-5 and TRBJ1-1; maybe TRBD1 (5 bases). V shed 0 bases and J shed 0 bases, with 9 bases lying between them. Germline V lookup: CDR1 SGHKS, CDR2 YYEKEE (reference sequence). This CDR3 is 15 amino acids long. CDR3 sequence (DNA): TGTGCCAGCAGCTTGGGGGGCCCAGTGAACACTGAAGCTTTCTTT. Translated: CASSLGGPVNTEAFF.

For this clone: This specimen includes other DNA sequences encoding the same CDR3. This chain links TRBV30 with TRBJ1-3; D is uncertain. The germline CDR1 and CDR2 sequences are GTSNPN and SVGIG (reference sequence). The CDR3 totals 14 residues. Trimming removed 0 bases at V and 1 base at J, with 7 bases between. CDR3 in amino acids: CAWSVLGSGNTIYF. The CDR3 coding sequence is TGTGCCTGGAGTGTACTAGGATCTGGAAACACCATATATTTT.

This sequence joins TRBV7-9 and TRBJ1-4, with 8 bases fitting TRBD1. V shed 7 bases and J 8 bases; nucleotides not matched to a gene: 12. Germline CDR1 SEHNR, CDR2 FQNEAQ (reference sequence). The CDR3 extends over 15 amino acids. CDR3: CASNEAGTGGEKLFF. The CDR3 nucleotides are TGTGCCAGCAACGAAGCCGGGACAGGAGGCGAAAAACTGTTTTTT.

This chain uses TRBV23-1 with TRBJ1-6; 9 bases are shared with TRBD1. TRBV23-1 is reported as an ORF; its role is uncertain. The V gene end was trimmed by 2 bases and the J gene end by 11 bases; junction bases not matched to a gene: 7. This CDR3 comprises 15 residues. Here the CDR3 DNA reads TGCGCCAGCAGTCAACCCGGGACAGGGAAAGCACCCCTCCACTTT. This codes for CASSQPGTGKAPLHF.

As concerns this clone: Since a much larger clone is just one base distant, this may be a read error. DNA for the CDR3: TGTGCCAGCAGCTTAAGGTACGAGCAGTACTTC. The encoded protein is CASSLRYEQYF. The chain recombines TRBV5-6 with TRBJ2-7; D gene uncertain. The CDR3 spans 11 residues. CDR1 and CDR2 from the germline V gene are SGHDT and YYEEEE. V lost 2 bases and J 4 bases, leaving 4 bases between the germline ends.

V and J are TRBV30 and TRBJ2-7; no reliable D call. V was shortened by 3 bases and J by 4 bases, with 10 bases between the two germline ends. CDR1 is GTSNPN and CDR2 is SVGIG in the germline V gene (reference sequence). This CDR3 is built from 12 residues. CDR3 sequence reads: CAWSPSLYEQYF. CDR3 sequence (DNA): TGTGCCTGGAGCCCCTCCCTGTACGAGCAGTACTTC.

The J gene is TRBJ1-2, the V gene TRBV5-1; no definite D call. This CDR3 is built from 15 residues. V lost 2 bases, J lost 0 bases, and 11 bases lay in between. Per the germline V gene, CDR1 is SGHRS and CDR2 is YFSETQ. DNA for the CDR3: TGCGCCAGCAGCTTAGAAAATCTAGCTAACTATGGCTACACCTTC. Translation: CASSLENLANYGYTF.

The chain recombines TRBV30 with TRBJ1-4; D call uncertain. Trimming pared 0 bases from V and 0 bases from J, leaving 11 bases between. The CDR3 contains 16 residues. The germline V gene encodes CDR1 GTSNPN and CDR2 SVGIG (reference sequence). The CDR3 reads CAWSVRGQTTNEKLFF. CDR3 nucleotides: TGTGCCTGGAGTGTACGCGGGCAGACAACTAATGAAAAACTGTTTTTT.

The rearrangement joins TRBV10-3 to TRBJ2-3; 13 nucleotides align to TRBD2. This CDR3 spans 16 amino acids. CDR1 is ENHRY and CDR2 is SYGVKD in the germline V gene. Germline trimming cut 10 bases from V and 0 bases from J; bases unmatched to any gene: 7. The CDR3 DNA reads TGTGCCACCGGACTAGCGGGAGCAGGTAGCACAGATACGCAGTATTTT. Its protein is CATGLAGAGSTDTQYF.

The chain uses TRBV29-1 and TRBJ1-2; 9 nucleotides agree with TRBD1. CDR1 is SQVTM, CDR2 ANQGSEA, per germline. V was pared by 4 bases and J by 8 bases, with 5 bases of the junction left unmatched. CDR3 size: 12 residues. The CDR3 is CSVVQGAQGYTF. The CDR3 nucleotides read TGCAGCGTTGTACAGGGGGCGCAGGGCTACACCTTC.

The rearrangement links TRBV7-2 to TRBJ2-2; 7 bases agree with TRBD1. V shed 5 bases, J shed 6 bases, and the junction held 9 bases outside the gene matches. The CDR3 totals 15 residues. CDR1 is SGHTA and CDR2 is FQGNSA in the germline V gene. CDR3: CASSPSQGRPGELFF. CDR3 DNA: TGTGCCAGCAGCCCCTCACAGGGGAGACCCGGGGAGCTGTTTTTT.

The V and J genes are TRBV19 and TRBJ1-5; no definite D call. The germline V and J ends were trimmed by 6 bases and 0 bases, with 12 bases remaining between them. This CDR3 has 15 residues. Germline lookup yields CDR1 LNHDA and CDR2 SQIVND (reference sequence). This CDR3 is CASSRTVYSNQPQHF. CDR3 nucleotides: TGTGCCAGTAGCCGGACCGTTTATAGCAATCAGCCCCAGCATTTT.